The source of this T cell receptor beta chain is a study of blood T cell repertoires in COVID-19. Study summary: Whether acute or convalescent, the COVID-19 samples came from the United States, Italy and Spain. T cells, B-cell-depleted T cells, or PBMCs provided the cDNA or gDNA that served as material.

In germline, CDR1 is MDHEN, CDR2 SYDVKM. Germline trimming cut 4 bases from V and 4 bases from J; bases unmatched to any gene: 12. The CDR3 consists of 18 residues. Original methodology: Reference gene primer amplification in the assay estimated nucleated cell counts. Here immunoSEQ multiplex PCR was the method, and the copy in TCRdb shows in-frame clones only, minus some. D and trimming come from the DNA, and the V and J calls and clone size come from that table. The sample records about 250,000 clones, 70% to 85% being singletons. This receptor was taken from a woman at least 80 years old with active or convalescent COVID-19. Sequencing was performed on peripheral blood. The chain has TRBV28 and TRBJ2-1, with 11 bases aligning to TRBD2. CDR3: CASSSPLLGTSGYNEQFF. DNA for the CDR3: TGTGCCAGCAGTTCCCCCCTTCTCGGGACTAGCGGTTACAATGAGCAGTTCTTC.